The rows below give T cell receptor beta chains drawn from one sample of a study of T cells after posttransplantation cyclophosphamide. Sequenced by immunoSEQ multiplex PCR; TCRdb stores in-frame clones only, minus some. Among nearly 7,000 clones listed, 95% to 98% were seen once. The sequenced sample was naive CD8+ T cells sorted from PBMCs. Source of these receptors: a woman aged 25 to 39 in good health and a related stem cell transplant donor. Both conserved end residues are part of each CDR3. The D gene is left open where the match is weak. Clone size is not always given. Where it is, it says once, few, many or a class for expanded clones.

TRBJ2-1	NA	TRBV5-4	TRBD1	CASSARDRTYNEQFF	TGTGCCAGCAGCGCCCGGGACAGGACCTACAATGAGCAGTTCTTC
TRBJ2-5	NA	TRBV9	TRBD1	CASSVFGQGNVETQYF	TGTGCCAGCAGCGTTTTCGGACAGGGGAACGTAGAGACCCAGTACTTC
TRBJ1-2	NA	TRBV5-4	NA	CASSLIRDTTF	TGTGCCAGCAGCCTAATCCGGGACACCACCTTC
TRBJ1-4	NA	TRBV5-5	NA	CASSLGSRSDEKLFF	TGTGCCAGCAGCTTGGGGTCACGATCGGATGAAAAACTGTTTTTT
TRBJ1-4	NA	TRBV15	NA	CATSRGEAEGEKLFF	TGTGCCACCAGCAGAGGAGAAGCCGAGGGTGAAAAACTGTTTTTT
TRBJ2-5	NA	TRBV5-6	TRBD1	CASSIRGRETQYF	TGTGCCAGCAGCATCAGGGGGCGGGAGACCCAGTACTTC
TRBJ1-5	NA	TRBV6-1	TRBD1	CASKDREWLDQPQHF	TGTGCCAGCAAAGACAGGGAGTGGCTTGATCAGCCCCAGCATTTT
TRBJ1-3	NA	TRBV28	TRBD1	CASSLTDRSSEGNTIYF	TGTGCCAGCAGTTTAACGGACAGGTCTTCTGAGGGAAACACCATATATTTT
TRBJ1-5	NA	TRBV10-2	NA	CASSSVVNQPQHF	TGCGCCAGCAGTTCGGTAGTCAATCAGCCCCAGCATTTT
TRBJ2-3	NA	TRBV28	TRBD1	CASSPLDRGRTDTQYF	TGTGCCAGCAGTCCATTAGACAGGGGTAGAACAGATACGCAGTATTTT
TRBJ1-1	NA	TRBV4-1	NA	CASSQGPGMGTEAFF	TGCGCCAGCAGCCAAGGGCCAGGGATGGGGACTGAAGCTTTCTTT
TRBJ1-2	NA	TRBV13	NA	CASSSFQGGYTF	TGTGCCAGCAGCTCCTTCCAGGGTGGCTACACCTTC
TRBJ1-5	NA	TRBV10-3	NA	CAISRPGRNTSNQPQHF	TGTGCCATCAGTCGGCCAGGGCGAAACACGAGCAATCAGCCCCAGCATTTT
TRBJ2-3	NA	TRBV27	NA	CASSLSRADTQYF	TGTGCCAGCAGTTTATCGAGGGCAGATACGCAGTATTTT
TRBJ2-7	NA	TRBV4-3	TRBD1	CASTSRDRAFYEQYF	TGCGCCAGCACCAGCCGGGACAGGGCATTCTACGAGCAGTACTTC
TRBJ1-1	NA	TRBV30	NA	CAWSVHANTEAFF	TGTGCCTGGAGTGTACACGCGAACACTGAAGCTTTCTTT
TRBJ2-4	NA	TRBV7-9	NA	CASSPGDGIAKNIQYF	TGTGCCAGCAGCCCAGGCGACGGTATAGCCAAAAACATTCAGTACTTC
TRBJ1-2	NA	TRBV27	NA	CASSLNLGGYGYTF	TGTGCCAGCAGTTTAAATTTAGGAGGCTATGGCTACACCTTC
TRBJ2-2	NA	TRBV11-1	NA	CASGGYTGELFF	TGTGCCAGCGGAGGGTACACCGGGGAGCTGTTTTTT
TRBJ1-4	NA	TRBV6-1	TRBD1	CASRRTGTLEKLFF	TGTGCCAGCAGGAGGACAGGGACTCTCGAAAAACTGTTTTTT
TRBJ1-4	NA	TRBV15	TRBD1	CATSRDLTGANEKLFF	TGTGCCACCAGCAGAGATCTGACAGGGGCAAATGAAAAACTGTTTTTT
TRBJ2-5	NA	TRBV4-1	NA	CASSSRVGVQETQYF	TGCGCCAGCAGCTCTCGGGTGGGTGTTCAAGAGACCCAGTACTTC
TRBJ1-1	NA	TRBV7-8	NA	CASSFSTVDNTEAFF	TGTGCCAGCAGCTTCTCGACTGTAGATAACACTGAAGCTTTCTTT
TRBJ1-1	NA	TRBV4-1	NA	CASSQVSSEAFF	TGCGCCAGCAGCCAAGTCTCCTCTGAAGCTTTCTTT
TRBJ2-7	NA	TRBV25-1	NA	CASSEYGGSGEQYF	TGTGCCAGCAGTGAATACGGGGGTTCTGGCGAGCAGTACTTC
TRBJ1-2	NA	TRBV4-2	TRBD1	CASSLDRVYTF	TGTGCCAGCAGCTTGGACAGGGTCTACACCTTC
TRBJ2-2	NA	TRBV5-1	TRBD2	CASSLVGLAGGQSPGELFF	TGCGCCAGCAGCTTGGTTGGACTAGCGGGGGGGCAGTCCCCCGGGGAGCTGTTTTTT
TRBJ2-7	NA	TRBV7-9	NA	CASSSGDRDYEQYF	TGTGCCAGCAGCTCGGGGGACCGAGACTACGAGCAGTACTTC
TRBJ2-7	NA	TRBV19	NA	CASSGTLLEQYF	TGTGCCAGTAGCGGGACTCTGCTGGAGCAGTACTTC
TRBJ2-2	NA	TRBV9	TRBD1	CASSPTGGRTGELFF	TGTGCCAGCAGCCCTACAGGGGGCCGGACCGGGGAGCTGTTTTTT
TRBJ2-3	once	TRBV28	NA	CASSSPARDSTDTQYF	TGTGCCAGCAGTTCCCCCGCCCGGGACTCCACAGATACGCAGTATTTT
TRBJ2-5	NA	TRBV2	NA	CASSDPRWYF	TGTGCCAGCAGTGACCCGAGGTGGTACTTC
TRBJ2-5	NA	TRBV4-3	TRBD2	CASSQDLQPGLAGYQETQYF	TGCGCCAGCAGCCAAGATCTCCAACCTGGACTAGCGGGGTACCAAGAGACCCAGTACTTC
TRBJ2-7	once	TRBV30	TRBD2	CAWSAAAGTNYEQYF	TGTGCCTGGAGTGCGGCAGCGGGGACCAACTACGAGCAGTACTTC
TRBJ1-6	once	TRBV7-9	NA	CASSSDRENSPLHF	TGTGCCAGCAGCTCCGACCGGGAGAATTCACCCCTCCACTTT
TRBJ2-1	NA	TRBV11-3	TRBD2	CASSGWTSGGPSYNEQFF	TGTGCCAGCAGCGGCTGGACTAGCGGGGGGCCTTCCTACAATGAGCAGTTCTTC
TRBJ2-2	NA	TRBV30	NA	CACLLPNRENTGELFF	TGTGCCTGCCTACTCCCCAACCGGGAGAACACCGGGGAGCTGTTTTTT
TRBJ1-1	NA	TRBV2	NA	CASSYRVPTEAFF	TGTGCCAGCAGTTACAGGGTCCCCACTGAAGCTTTCTTT
TRBJ2-1	NA	TRBV4-1	TRBD2	CASSQDPSGANEQFF	TGCGCCAGCAGCCAAGATCCTAGCGGGGCAAATGAGCAGTTCTTC
TRBJ1-1	NA	TRBV27	NA	CASTGGPGTEAFF	TGTGCCAGCACGGGGGGTCCGGGCACTGAAGCTTTCTTT
TRBJ2-7	NA	TRBV27	NA	CASSLSPGQIYEQYF	TGTGCCAGCAGTTTATCGCCAGGTCAAATCTACGAGCAGTACTTC
TRBJ1-1	NA	TRBV4-1	NA	CASSQESRPEAFF	TGCGCCAGCAGCCAAGAGTCGCGGCCTGAAGCTTTCTTT
TRBJ2-7	NA	TRBV11-2	TRBD1	CASSFPGQLDEQYF	TGTGCCAGCAGCTTCCCGGGACAGCTCGACGAGCAGTACTTC
TRBJ1-5	NA	TRBV6-6	NA	CASSSDQPQHF	TGTGCCAGCAGTTCCGATCAGCCCCAGCATTTT
TRBJ1-4	NA	TRBV6-5	TRBD1	CASSYSRGLGEKLFF	TGTGCCAGCAGTTACTCGAGGGGGCTAGGGGAAAAACTGTTTTTT
TRBJ2-7	NA	TRBV2	TRBD2	CAIEGLAPYEQYF	TGTGCCATCGAGGGACTAGCGCCCTACGAGCAGTACTTC
TRBJ1-3	NA	TRBV27	TRBD1	CASSFPGTGQVNGTIYF	TGTGCCAGCAGTTTTCCCGGGACAGGACAAGTTAATGGCACCATATATTTT
TRBJ2-7	once	TRBV5-5	NA	CASSSLGRGAYEQYF	TGTGCCAGCAGTTCACTTGGCAGGGGGGCGTACGAGCAGTACTTC
TRBJ2-7	NA	TRBV10-3	NA	CAIRLGAEQYF	TGTGCCATCAGACTAGGAGCCGAGCAGTACTTC
TRBJ1-1	NA	TRBV27	TRBD1	CASTTGLNTEAFF	TGTGCCAGCACGACAGGGTTGAACACTGAAGCTTTCTTT
TRBJ1-4	once	TRBV14	NA	CASSQYKTATNEKLFF	TGTGCCAGCAGCCAATACAAGACAGCAACTAATGAAAAACTGTTTTTT